This TCR beta chain was recovered during a study of neurological immune-mediated disorders (dated by TCRdb to about 2019). Regarding the research as a whole: Of the 35 or so multiple sclerosis patients, approximately 30 had relapsing-remitting MS and 3 had secondary progressive MS. The study compared peripheral blood TCR-beta repertoires of HTLV-I-associated myelopathy (HAM/TSP) patients, multiple sclerosis patients and healthy controls using UMI-based sequencing. Alongside PBMC samples, the set of approximately 100 TCR-beta libraries contained longitudinal samples, technical triplicates, and paired CD4+ and CD8+ T-cell subsets that had been sorted. Of the 68 subjects in the cohort, some 14 were HAM/TSP patients, roughly 35 were multiple sclerosis patients, and 20 were healthy controls.

cDNA was synthesized by template-switch 5'RACE using a primer carrying a 10-nucleotide random unique molecular identifier by which each TCR transcript was tagged. Each sequencing run produced over 160 million TCR-beta sequences covering 15-18 subjects. Total RNA was extracted with the RNeasy kit. The KAPA Real-time Library Amplification kit was used to amplify TCR-beta VDJ regions with primers targeting the TCR constant region and the 5'RACE anchor. A first PCR added sample indexes and Illumina adaptors, and a second PCR then raised library yield. After Ampure bead purification, the TCR product of roughly 650 bp was size-selected on a 2% E-gel SizeSelection system. Before pooling, libraries had their quality checked on a Bioanalyzer, their concentration measured with Qubit, and their quantity determined with the Kapa Library Quantification kit. An Illumina HiSeq 2500 was used to sequence the libraries paired-end at 2 x 150 bp. To increase sequence diversity, roughly 24-31% phiX was spiked into each library pool. In the original analysis: The quality-filtered reads were processed with the UMI-based MiGEC pipeline, whose error correction step removed more than 80% of the raw TCR sequences. IMGT germline references were used for aligning VDJ genes, and each clonotype was defined as a unique CDR3 amino acid sequence together with its V-J genes. VDJtools evaluated clonal expansion, Shannon diversity and CDR3 relatedness (CalcPairwiseDistances, ClusterSamples); CLCbio workbench built phylogenetic trees. Using coefficient-of-variation modelling across technical triplicates, the study counted a clone as expanded if it had at least 8 unique UMIs. TCRdb redid the processing of the public reads, applying fastp at Q25 and MiXCR, and retained in-frame beta chains. Identical CDR3 proteins give one entry, which carries the most common genes and DNA. The V and J calls come from TCRdb's annotation, not from the publication. The sample records some 65,000 distinct CDR3 sequences, 3.5% to 5% of which are singletons. The top ten clones comprise roughly 2.6% of the sample.

The germline V gene (reference sequence) gives CDR1 as LNHNV and CDR2 as YYDKDF. There are 13 amino acids in the CDR3, from cysteine to phenylalanine inclusive. Only CDR3 DNA is held: 39 bases, read in frame from base 1. Trimming takes 0 bases from V and 4 bases from J, and the germline ends sit 6 bases apart. Libraries from unsorted PBMCs were made from 2 million PBMCs kept in RNAlater at -80 degrees C until RNA extraction. Multiple sclerosis patients were enrolled in a US clinical protocol evaluating disease progression by magnetic resonance imaging. PBMCs were separated from peripheral blood using Ficoll-Hypaque density gradient centrifugation and then cryopreserved in liquid nitrogen. Summary of the overall study and its limitations: Repertoires from 18 of 34 MS patients were grouped by phylogenetic analysis into a cluster of related CDR3 sequences, suggesting a possible repertoire-level signature. TCR clonal expansion was highest in HAM/TSP patients and lowest in MS patients, with MS patients falling below even healthy controls. No identical CDR3 amino acid sequences were found to be shared among expanded clones across subjects, suggesting that TCR-beta repertoires were private in all groups. The MS cluster was not associated with any clinical or MRI features, and the authors stated that larger cohorts are needed.

This clonotype was counted at least ten times. The antigen it binds to is not known. Base qualities are not at hand, and no much larger clone is one base apart. The sequenced material came from PBMCs. Recombination linked TRBV15 to TRBJ1-2, with no confident D gene call. The receptor was isolated from a man in his fifties or sixties with multiple sclerosis. The CDR3 amino acid sequence is: CATSRDVSYGYTF. The nucleotide sequence reads TGTGCCACCAGCAGAGACGTGAGCTATGGCTACACCTTC.